This record concerns one T cell receptor beta chain sequence. Its antigen is currently unknown. The data belong to a study of early T cells in non-severe SARS-CoV-2 infection. For the study at large: The authors sequenced bulk RNA from unsorted whole blood, leaving chains unpaired. Study-level results: Clonotype matching in VDJdb favored anti-spike CD8 responses and did not capture private and CD4 specificities.

The TCR library protocol attached unique molecular identifiers to the individual cDNA molecules. MiXCR, run by TCRdb on the 5' RACE reads, gives a single entry per CDR3 protein. This sample has some 40,000 distinct CDR3 sequences; 3.5% to 4% occur once, and the top ten carry roughly 10%. The germline V gene has CDR1 SGHNT and CDR2 YENEEA. The CDR3 covers 15 residues. V shed 1 base, J shed 7 bases, and the junction held 3 bases outside the gene matches. This chain connects TRBV11-3 to TRBJ2-1; 11 nucleotides agree with TRBD1. This receptor was identified in an adult who was a healthcare worker with PCR-confirmed SARS-CoV-2 infection or an uninfected control (not recorded which). Specimen: whole blood. The CDR3 region is CASSLGGTGGNEQFF. In DNA form, the CDR3 reads TGTGCCAGCAGCTTAGGCGGGACAGGGGGGAATGAGCAGTTCTTC.